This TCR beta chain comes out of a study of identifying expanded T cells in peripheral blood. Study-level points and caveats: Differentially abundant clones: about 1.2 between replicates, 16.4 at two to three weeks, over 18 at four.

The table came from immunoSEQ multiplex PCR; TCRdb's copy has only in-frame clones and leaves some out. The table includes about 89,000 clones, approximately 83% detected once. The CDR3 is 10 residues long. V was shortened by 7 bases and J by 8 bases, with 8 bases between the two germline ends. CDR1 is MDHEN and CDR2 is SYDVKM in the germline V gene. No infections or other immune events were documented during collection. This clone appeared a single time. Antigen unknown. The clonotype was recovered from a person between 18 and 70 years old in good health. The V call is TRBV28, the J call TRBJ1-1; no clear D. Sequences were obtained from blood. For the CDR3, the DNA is TGTGCCAGCATTCTAAGGGAAGCTTTCTTT. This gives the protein CASILREAFF.